One sample yielded the 22 T cell receptor beta chains listed below, sequenced in a study of blood T cells in healthy people across ages. The authors ran a second PCR of about 6 to 11 cycles using a sample-barcoded 5' primer and a J-beta primer mix. A single record per CDR3 protein comes from TCRdb applying MiXCR to the 5' RACE reads. The table includes about 800,000 distinct CDR3 sequences, 20% to 25% detected once. The same sample was also studied in work on T cells of mothers and their children.

Sequenced input: blood. These receptors were taken from a boy aged 5-17 years in good health.

Only a few counts were recorded for this clonotype. This sequence joins TRBV2 and TRBJ1-1; D is perhaps TRBD1 (6 bases). Per the germline V gene, CDR1 is SNHLY and CDR2 is FYNNEI. V lost 5 bases and J 0 bases, leaving 19 bases between the germline ends. This CDR3 has 17 residues. Here the CDR3 reads CASSTTGFSAMNTEAFF. CDR3 in DNA: TGTGCCAGCAGTACGACAGGATTTTCGGCAATGAACACTGAAGCTTTCTTT.

For this clonotype: At one end, the junction sequence differs from germline, possibly due to a read error. J is TRBJ2-7 and V is TRBV29-1; D remains unclear. The CDR3 extends over 11 amino acids. Germline CDR1 and CDR2: SQVTM and ANQGSEA. The CDR3 loop is CSVTLSDEQYF. The CDR3 DNA follows: TGCAGCGTTACCCTCTCCGACGAGCAGTACTTC.

CDR3 DNA sequence: TGTGCCAGCAGCCAGGGGGTTAATAGCGGGAGCGGTGAGACCCAGTACTTC. Translation gives CASSQGVNSGSGETQYF. The J gene is TRBJ2-5, the V gene TRBV4-2; 9 bases align to TRBD2. V dropped 3 bases and J dropped 5; count of bases not matched to a gene: 13. Germline V gene sequence: CDR1 LGHNA, CDR2 YNFKEQ. The CDR3 has 17 amino acids.

This clonotype was seen a few times. This chain connects TRBV5-1 to TRBJ2-5; TRBD2 matches at 14 bases. The J call may not be correct, given that the DNA end is closer to TRBJ2-7. The CDR3 is 14 amino acids. CDR1 is SGHRS, CDR2 YFSETQ, per germline. CDR3 coding DNA: TGCGCCAGCAGCTCCGGACTAGCGGGAGGCGAGCAGTACTTC. Protein sequence: CASSSGLAGGEQYF.

The chain links TRBV12-3 or TRBV12-4 to TRBJ2-1; 7 positions agree with TRBD1. The CDR3 has 15 residues. The junction had 10 bases not matched to a gene; V was cut back by 7 bases and J by 4 bases. The CDR3: CASKLTGTEYNEQFF. CDR3 sequence (DNA): TGTGCCAGCAAACTAACCGGGACAGAGTACAATGAGCAGTTCTTC.

The chain links TRBV7-2 to TRBJ2-1; D possibly corresponds to TRBD2 (5 bases). V lost 1 base and J lost 1, with 14 bases in between. This CDR3 spans 17 amino acids. CDR1 and CDR2 from the germline V gene are SGHTA and FQGNSA. CDR3 DNA sequence: TGTGCCAGCAGCTTAGTTCTGGGTAGCGTATCCTACAATGAGCAGTTCTTC. Protein sequence: CASSLVLGSVSYNEQFF. Complete variable domain (other parts from reference TRBV7-2 and TRBJ2-1): GAGVSQSPSNKVTEKGKDVELRCDPISGHTALYWYRQSLGQGLEFLIYFQGNSAPDKSGLPSDRFSAERTGGSVSTLTIQRTQQEDSAVYLCASSLVLGSVSYNEQFFGPGTRLTVL.

The gene calls are TRBV13 and TRBJ1-6; tentative D call: TRBD1 (5 bases). CDR3 length: 18 residues. Germline CDR1 and CDR2: PRHDT and FYEKMQ (reference sequence). V gave up 5 bases and J gave up 1 base, with 18 bases separating them. CDR3 residues: CASSPRGPSSSYNSPLHF. CDR3 sequence (DNA): TGTGCCAGCAGCCCACGGGGCCCCTCGTCATCCTATAATTCACCCCTCCACTTT.

This clonotype was recorded a few times. The chain uses TRBV24-1 and TRBJ2-6, with D perhaps matching TRBD1 or TRBD2 (6 bases each). The CDR3 totals 16 residues. CDR1 KGHDR and CDR2 SFDVKD come from the germline V gene. With 10 bases removed from V and 0 bases from J, the gap between germline ends came to 15 bases. CDR3 protein: CATSGGPISGANVLTF. The DNA of the CDR3 is TGTGCCACGTCCGGGGGCCCGATCTCTGGGGCCAACGTCCTGACTTTC.

This clonotype was observed a few times. The chain has TRBV20-1 and TRBJ2-3; D unclear. V lost 3 bases and J 5 bases, leaving 6 bases between the germline ends. CDR3 length: 11 residues. Germline loops: CDR1 DFQATT, CDR2 SNEGSKA (reference sequence). The chain's CDR3 is CSASVGDTQYF. The CDR3 nucleotides are TGCAGTGCTAGTGTCGGAGATACGCAGTATTTT.

This chain uses TRBV7-2 with TRBJ2-4; TRBD1 might be the D (5 bases). The V gene lost 10 bases and the J gene lost 0 bases, with 13 bases spanning the gap. In germline, CDR1 is SGHTA, CDR2 FQGNSA. CDR3 length: 14 amino acids. The CDR3 nucleotides read TGTGCCACAACGACAGAACTAGCCAAAAACATTCAGTACTTC. Residues: CATTTELAKNIQYF.

This clonotype was counted between two and nine times. The chain is built from TRBV5-1 and TRBJ2-5, with a tentative D call TRBD1 (5 bases). The DNA end is more similar to TRBJ2-7, so the J call may be wrong. CDR3 length: 13 residues. The V gene's germline CDR1 is SGHRS and CDR2 YFSETQ. The CDR3 DNA reads as TGCGCCAGCAGCTTGGCGCAGGGTCACGAGCAGTACTTC. Amino acids: CASSLAQGHEQYF.

The chain carries TRBV20-1 and TRBJ2-7; D may be TRBD1 (5 bases). The CDR3 is 14 residues long. The V gene's germline CDR1 is DFQATT and CDR2 SNEGSKA (reference sequence). Deletions cut 1 base from V and 2 bases from J, with 12 bases between. As DNA, the CDR3 is TGCAGTGCTAGAGGTTACAGGCTTACCTACGAGCAGTACTTC. This sequence encodes CSARGYRLTYEQYF.

The chain has TRBV29-1 and TRBJ2-3; 10 nucleotides agree with TRBD2. CDR1 is SQVTM and CDR2 is ANQGSEA in the germline V gene. V shed 3 bases, J shed 6 bases, and the junction held 21 bases outside the gene matches. This CDR3 contains 19 residues. The CDR3 region is CSVEMETPQREGSADTQYF. The CDR3 DNA reads TGCAGCGTTGAGATGGAGACCCCTCAGCGGGAGGGCTCCGCGGATACGCAGTATTTT.

This rearrangement joins TRBV12-3 or TRBV12-4 to TRBJ1-1, with TRBD1 as a possible D gene (5 bases). The germline V and J ends were trimmed by 7 bases and 5 bases, with 11 bases remaining between them. The CDR3 sequence is 12 residues long. CDR3 residues: CASTPEGTEAFF. The CDR3 coding sequence is TGTGCCAGCACCCCGGAGGGGACTGAAGCTTTCTTT.

V is TRBV13 and J is TRBJ2-7, with no clear D. This CDR3 spans 15 amino acids. The germline CDR1 and CDR2 sequences are PRHDT and FYEKMQ (reference sequence). Deletions cut 5 bases from V and 0 bases from J, with 14 bases between. This CDR3 is CASSPNRWSSYEQYF. The CDR3 DNA follows: TGTGCCAGCAGCCCCAACAGATGGAGCTCCTACGAGCAGTACTTC.

The CDR3 spells CASSLGGRGFTDTQYF. The CDR3 DNA follows: TGTGCCAGCAGCTTAGGGGGCAGGGGGTTCACAGATACGCAGTATTTT. The genes are TRBV7-2 and TRBJ2-3; 7 bases are a match to TRBD1. V lost 1 base to trimming and J lost 2 bases; unmatched junction nucleotides: 6. The germline gives CDR1 SGHTA, CDR2 FQGNSA. The CDR3 length is 16 residues.

The sample holds a few counts of this clonotype. V usage is TRBV5-5 and J usage is TRBJ1-4; 10 positions match TRBD1. The trim removed 0 bases at V and 1 base at J, leaving 6 bases unmatched. Germline loops: CDR1 SGHKS, CDR2 YYEKEE (reference sequence). CDR3 length: 18 residues. CDR3 coding DNA: TGTGCCAGCAGCTTGGCGGGACAGGGGCTTGGAACTAATGAAAAACTGTTTTTT. It yields the protein CASSLAGQGLGTNEKLFF. The whole variable domain, filled in from reference TRBV5-5 and TRBJ1-4, reads DAGVTQSPTHLIKTRGQQVTLRCSPISGHKSVSWYQQVLGQGPQFIFQYYEKEERGRGNFPDRFSARQFPNYSSELNVNALLLGDSALYLCASSLAGQGLGTNEKLFFGSGTQLSVL.

This clonotype has at least ten counts. The rearrangement joins TRBV14 to TRBJ2-7, with no clear D. V lost 3 bases to trimming and J lost 5 bases, with 20 bases between them. The CDR3 runs to 16 residues. The germline CDR1 and CDR2 sequences are SGHDN and FVKESK. This CDR3 reads CASSQGFGEATHEQYF. DNA for the CDR3: TGTGCCAGCAGCCAGGGATTCGGAGAGGCCACCCACGAGCAGTACTTC.

This clonotype was observed a few times. This chain joins TRBV6-6 and TRBJ1-6; TRBD1 agrees at 7 bases. After removal of 5 bases from V and 4 bases from J, the junction contained 5 bases not matched to a gene. The CDR3 contains 15 residues. Germline loops: CDR1 MNHNY, CDR2 SVGAGI (reference sequence). The CDR3: CASSRDRGYNSPLHF. CDR3 bases: TGTGCCAGCAGTCGGGACAGAGGATATAATTCACCCCTCCACTTT.

The rearrangement links TRBV7-8 to TRBJ2-2, with 9 positions matching TRBD1. Germline V gene sequence: CDR1 SGHVS, CDR2 FQNEAQ. V was clipped by 0 bases and J by 4 bases; unmatched bases: 6. CDR3 size: 17 residues. The CDR3 here is CASSLAPGQGFTGELFF. Here the CDR3 DNA reads TGTGCCAGCAGCTTAGCCCCGGGACAGGGCTTCACCGGGGAGCTGTTTTTT.

The chain has TRBV5-4 and TRBJ2-1; the D is unclear. The CDR3 has 13 amino acids. The V and J ends lost 2 bases and 10 bases respectively, with 13 bases between them. Germline V gene lookup returns CDR1 SGHNT and CDR2 YYREEE (reference sequence). As DNA, the CDR3 is TGTGCCAGCAGCTTTGACACGTCGGCGGAGCAGTTCTTC. Protein: CASSFDTSAEQFF.

This clonotype appeared a few times. The chain has TRBV5-1 and TRBJ2-5; either TRBD1 or TRBD2 may fit D (5 bases each). V lost 5 bases to trimming and J lost 11 bases, with 19 bases between them. This CDR3 spans 13 amino acids. Germline CDR1 SGHRS, CDR2 YFSETQ. CDR3: CASSRGAGGEQYF. CDR3 DNA sequence: TGCGCCAGCAGTCGAGGGGCCGGAGGAGAGCAGTACTTC.